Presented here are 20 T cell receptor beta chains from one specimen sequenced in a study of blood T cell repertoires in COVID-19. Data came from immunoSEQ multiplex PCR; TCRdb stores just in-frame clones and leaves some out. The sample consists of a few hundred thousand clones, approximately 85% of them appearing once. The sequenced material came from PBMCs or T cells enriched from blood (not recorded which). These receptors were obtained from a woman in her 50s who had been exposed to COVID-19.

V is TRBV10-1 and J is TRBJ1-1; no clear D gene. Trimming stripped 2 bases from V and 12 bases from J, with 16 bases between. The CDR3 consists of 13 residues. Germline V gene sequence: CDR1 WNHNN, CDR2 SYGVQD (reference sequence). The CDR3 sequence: CASSESGNGRTFF. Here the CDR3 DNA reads TGCGCCAGCAGTGAGAGCGGTAATGGGAGAACTTTCTTT.

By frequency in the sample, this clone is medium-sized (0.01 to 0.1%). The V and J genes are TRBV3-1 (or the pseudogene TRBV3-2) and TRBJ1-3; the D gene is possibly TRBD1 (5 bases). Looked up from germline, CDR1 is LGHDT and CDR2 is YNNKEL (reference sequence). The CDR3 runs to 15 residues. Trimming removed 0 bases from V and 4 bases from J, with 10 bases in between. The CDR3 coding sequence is TGTGCCAGCAGCCAAGATGGGGGGTTCGGAAACACCATATATTTT. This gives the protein CASSQDGGFGNTIYF.

CDR3: CSVGASGLERSMEQFF. The CDR3 region has the DNA TGCAGCGTTGGCGCGTCGGGCTTGGAGCGGTCTATGGAGCAGTTCTTC. The chain links TRBV29-1 to TRBJ2-1; TRBD2 is a possible D gene (5 bases). Looked up from germline, CDR1 is SQVTM and CDR2 is ANQGSEA. V was cut by 4 bases and J by 10 bases, with 26 bases left in between. The CDR3 runs 16 residues.

The CDR3 coding sequence is TGCAGCGTTGAATTCCGGGACAGGGTGCGGTCACCCCTCCACTTT. It codes for CSVEFRDRVRSPLHF. The chain is built from TRBV29-1 and TRBJ1-6, with 9 bases fitting TRBD1. Germline V gives CDR1 SQVTM, CDR2 ANQGSEA. J gave up 10 bases and V 2 bases, and 9 bases lay outside the gene matches. The CDR3 loop spans 15 amino acids.

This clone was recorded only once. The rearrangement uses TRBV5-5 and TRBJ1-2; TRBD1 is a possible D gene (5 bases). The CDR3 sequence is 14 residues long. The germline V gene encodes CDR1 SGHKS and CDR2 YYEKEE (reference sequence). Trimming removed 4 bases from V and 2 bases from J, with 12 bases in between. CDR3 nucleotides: TGTGCCAGCAGCCGGGACTTCCTAAACTATGGCTACACCTTC. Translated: CASSRDFLNYGYTF.

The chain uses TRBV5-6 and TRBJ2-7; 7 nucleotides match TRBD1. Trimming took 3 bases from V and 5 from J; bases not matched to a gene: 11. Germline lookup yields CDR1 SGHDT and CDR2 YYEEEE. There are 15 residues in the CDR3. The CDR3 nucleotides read TGTGCCAGCAGCTACACCGGGACAGCGAGGGACGAGCAGTACTTC. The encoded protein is CASSYTGTARDEQYF.

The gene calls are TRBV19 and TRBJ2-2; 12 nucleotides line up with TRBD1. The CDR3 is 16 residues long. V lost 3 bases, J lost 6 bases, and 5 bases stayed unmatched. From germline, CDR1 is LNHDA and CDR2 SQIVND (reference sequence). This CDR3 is CASSIWGQGAAGELFF. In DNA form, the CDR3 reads TGTGCCAGTAGTATTTGGGGACAGGGGGCGGCCGGGGAGCTGTTTTTT.

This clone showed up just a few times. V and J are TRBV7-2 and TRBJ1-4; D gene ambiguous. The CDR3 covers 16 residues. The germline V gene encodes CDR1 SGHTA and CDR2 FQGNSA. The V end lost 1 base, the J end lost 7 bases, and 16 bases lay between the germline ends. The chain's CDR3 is CASSLVSPGTGEKLFF. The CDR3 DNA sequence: TGTGCCAGCAGCTTAGTCTCGCCCGGAACGGGTGAAAAACTGTTTTTT.

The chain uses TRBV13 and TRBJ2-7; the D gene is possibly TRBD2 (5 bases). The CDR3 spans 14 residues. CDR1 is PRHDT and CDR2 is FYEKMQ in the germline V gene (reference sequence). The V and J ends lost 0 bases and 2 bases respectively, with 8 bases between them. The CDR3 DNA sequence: TGTGCCAGCAGCTTAGGCCGGGGTACCTACGAGCAGTACTTC. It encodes CASSLGRGTYEQYF.

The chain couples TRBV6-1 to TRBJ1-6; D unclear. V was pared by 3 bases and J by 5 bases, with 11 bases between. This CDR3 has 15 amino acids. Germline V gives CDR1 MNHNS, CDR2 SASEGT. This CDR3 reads CASSDGRGNNSPLHF. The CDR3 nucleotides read TGTGCCAGCAGTGACGGCAGAGGGAATAATTCACCCCTCCACTTT.

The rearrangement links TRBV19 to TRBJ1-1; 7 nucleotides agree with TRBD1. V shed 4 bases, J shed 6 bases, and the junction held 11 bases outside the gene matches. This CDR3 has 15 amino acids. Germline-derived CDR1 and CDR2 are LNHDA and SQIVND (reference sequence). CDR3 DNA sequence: TGTGCCAGTAGTACCGGGGGACAGATTCTTGCTGAAGCTTTCTTT. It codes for CASSTGGQILAEAFF.

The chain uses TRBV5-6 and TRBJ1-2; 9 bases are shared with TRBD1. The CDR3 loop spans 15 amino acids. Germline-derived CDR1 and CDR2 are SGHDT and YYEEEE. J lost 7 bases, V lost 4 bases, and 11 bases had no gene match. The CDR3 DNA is TGTGCCAGCAGCCGACAGGGGGAATTATTGAGTGGCTACACCTTC. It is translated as CASSRQGELLSGYTF.

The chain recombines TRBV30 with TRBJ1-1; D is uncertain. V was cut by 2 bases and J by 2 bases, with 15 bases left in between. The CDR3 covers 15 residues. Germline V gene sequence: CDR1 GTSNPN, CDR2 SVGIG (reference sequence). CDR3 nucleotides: TGTGCCTGGAGTATTAGGAGGACCTCTAACACTGAAGCTTTCTTT. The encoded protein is CAWSIRRTSNTEAFF.

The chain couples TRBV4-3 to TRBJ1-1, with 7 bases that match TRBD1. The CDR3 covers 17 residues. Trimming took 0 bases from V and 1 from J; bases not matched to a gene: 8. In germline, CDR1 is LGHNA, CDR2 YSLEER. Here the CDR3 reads CASSQEGRGRGNTEAFF. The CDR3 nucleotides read TGCGCCAGCAGCCAAGAAGGAAGGGGGCGCGGGAACACTGAAGCTTTCTTT.

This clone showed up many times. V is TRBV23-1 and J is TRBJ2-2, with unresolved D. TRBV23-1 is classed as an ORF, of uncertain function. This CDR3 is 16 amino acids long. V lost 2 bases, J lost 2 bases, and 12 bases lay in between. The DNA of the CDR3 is TGCGCCAGCAGTCAAGCGGCGGAACCAAACACCGGGGAGCTGTTTTTT. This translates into CASSQAAEPNTGELFF.

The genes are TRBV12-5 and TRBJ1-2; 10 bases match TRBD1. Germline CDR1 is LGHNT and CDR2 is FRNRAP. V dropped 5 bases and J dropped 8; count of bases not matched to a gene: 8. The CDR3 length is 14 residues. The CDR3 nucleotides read TGTGCTAGTGGTCCGTGGACAGGGGGAAACGGCTACACCTTC. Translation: CASGPWTGGNGYTF.

CDR3 sequence: CASSPGTGGTEKLFF. DNA of the CDR3: TGTGCCAGCAGTCCGGGGACAGGGGGCACTGAAAAACTGTTTTTT. The J gene is TRBJ1-4, the V gene TRBV27, with TRBD1 identical over 12 bases. The CDR3 covers 15 residues. Losses at the gene ends were 5 bases for V and 7 bases for J; bases not matched to a gene: 5. The V gene's germline CDR1 is MNHEY and CDR2 SMNVEV (reference sequence).

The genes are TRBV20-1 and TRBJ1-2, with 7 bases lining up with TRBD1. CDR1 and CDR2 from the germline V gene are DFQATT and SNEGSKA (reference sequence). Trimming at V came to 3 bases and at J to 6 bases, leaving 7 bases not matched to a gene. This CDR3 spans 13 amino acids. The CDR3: CSASNLQGDGYTF. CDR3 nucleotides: TGCAGTGCTAGTAATTTGCAGGGGGATGGCTACACCTTC.

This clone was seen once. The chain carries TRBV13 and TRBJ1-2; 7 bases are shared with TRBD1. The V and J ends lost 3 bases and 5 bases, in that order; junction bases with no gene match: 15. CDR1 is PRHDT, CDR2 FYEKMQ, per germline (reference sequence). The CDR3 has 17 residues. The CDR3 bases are TGTGCCAGCAGCTTTATCAGGGGGATTCGAATGCCGTATGGCTACACCTTC. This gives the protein CASSFIRGIRMPYGYTF.

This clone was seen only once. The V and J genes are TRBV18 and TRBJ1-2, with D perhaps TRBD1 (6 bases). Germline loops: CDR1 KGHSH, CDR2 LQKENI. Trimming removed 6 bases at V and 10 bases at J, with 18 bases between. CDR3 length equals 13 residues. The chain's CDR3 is CASSQDSTSDYTF. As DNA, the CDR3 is TGTGCCAGCTCCCAGGACAGTACCTCCGACTACACCTTC.